The 25 T cell receptor beta chains presented below share a single source sample, sequenced in a study of blood T cell repertoires in COVID-19. Repertoires were generated with immunoSEQ multiplex PCR, while TCRdb's copy carries only in-frame clones and drops some. This sample has 200,000 to 300,000 clones, with around 87% found just once. The sequenced sample consisted of peripheral blood. All receptors derive from a woman aged 60-75 years with COVID-19, enrolled during active disease.

This chain uses TRBV6-5 with TRBJ2-1; D unresolved. The CDR3 is 15 residues long. Per germline, CDR1 MNHEY and CDR2 SVGAGI. V lost 5 bases and J 0 bases, leaving 11 bases between the germline ends. CDR3 sequence reads: CASSLQSVSYNEQFF. The CDR3 DNA reads TGTGCCAGCAGTCTTCAGTCTGTCTCCTACAATGAGCAGTTCTTC.

CDR3 nucleotide sequence: TGTGCCAGCACGCCCTCGGGGGTCGCTGGGGCCAACGTCCTGACTTTC. Protein: CASTPSGVAGANVLTF. The rearrangement links TRBV28 to TRBJ2-6, with a possible D match to TRBD2 (6 bases). The CDR3 loop spans 16 amino acids. Trimming left V 7 bases short and J 2 bases short, with 15 bases between. In germline, CDR1 is MDHEN, CDR2 SYDVKM.

The chain couples TRBV11-1 to TRBJ1-5, with TRBD1 matching over 8 bases. The germline V gene has CDR1 SGHAT and CDR2 FQDESV (reference sequence). The V gene end was trimmed by 5 bases and the J gene end by 0 bases; junction bases not matched to a gene: 3. The CDR3 extends over 15 amino acids. For the CDR3, the DNA is TGTGCCAGCAGCCATGACAGGGGTAGCAATCAGCCCCAGCATTTT. Its protein product is CASSHDRGSNQPQHF.

The chain employs TRBV9 and TRBJ1-1; 7 nucleotides match TRBD1. Trimming took 0 bases from V and 5 from J; bases not matched to a gene: 7. Germline loops: CDR1 SGDLS, CDR2 YYNGEE. CDR3 length: 15 amino acids. The CDR3 sequence is CASSVARQGVTEAFF. The CDR3 region has the DNA TGTGCCAGCAGCGTAGCTCGGCAGGGGGTTACTGAAGCTTTCTTT.

The chain carries TRBV9 and TRBJ2-5, with TRBD2 matching over 13 bases. This CDR3 comprises 16 residues. Per the germline V gene, CDR1 is SGDLS and CDR2 is YYNGEE. Trimming took 4 bases from V and 5 from J; bases not matched to a gene: 8. The CDR3 nucleotides read TGTGCCAGCAGCCCACGGACTAGCGGGAGAGGGGAGACCCAGTACTTC. Translation gives CASSPRTSGRGETQYF.

The chain is built from TRBV6-2 or TRBV6-3 and TRBJ2-3, with D possibly TRBD2 on 5 matching bases. V was shortened by 5 bases and J by 2 bases, with 14 bases between the two germline ends. The CDR3 sequence is 15 residues long. Per the germline V gene, CDR1 is MNHEY and CDR2 is SVGEGT. As DNA, the CDR3 is TGTGCCAGCAGTCCCCGAAGCGGCTTCACAGATACGCAGTATTTT. It yields the protein CASSPRSGFTDTQYF.

The rearrangement joins TRBV27 to TRBJ2-1; 8 nucleotides match TRBD2. CDR1 and CDR2 from the germline V gene are MNHEY and SMNVEV (reference sequence). This CDR3 has 17 amino acids. J was trimmed by 7 bases and V by 4 bases; bases with no gene match: 15. In nucleotides, the CDR3 is TGTGCCAGCAGTTCCCGGACTAGCCCAGCGGGCCGAAATGAGCAGTTCTTC. Translation: CASSSRTSPAGRNEQFF.

V usage is TRBV18 and J usage is TRBJ2-2; 8 bases are shared with TRBD1. Per the germline V gene, CDR1 is KGHSH and CDR2 is LQKENI. Losses at the gene ends were 4 bases for V and 1 base for J; bases not matched to a gene: 5. The CDR3 loop spans 16 amino acids. The CDR3 sequence is CASSLAGQGNTGELFF. CDR3 DNA sequence: TGTGCCAGCTCACTTGCCGGACAGGGGAACACCGGGGAGCTGTTTTTT.

V usage is TRBV30 and J usage is TRBJ1-6; no firm D call. This CDR3 is built from 14 residues. The germline V gene encodes CDR1 GTSNPN and CDR2 SVGIG (reference sequence). The ends were cut back, 5 bases at V and 9 bases at J, with 17 bases in the middle. DNA for the CDR3: TGTGCCTGGGACGCGTCACGAGGAGGTTCACCCCTCCACTTT. Translated: CAWDASRGGSPLHF.

The chain carries TRBV18 and TRBJ1-5, with D possibly matching TRBD1 (5 bases). V lost 0 bases and J lost 1, with 13 bases in between. The CDR3 has 17 residues. Germline-derived CDR1 and CDR2 are KGHSH and LQKENI. CDR3 in amino acids: CASSPPVGGVSNQPQHF. The CDR3 DNA sequence: TGTGCCAGCTCACCACCGGTCGGGGGGGTAAGCAATCAGCCCCAGCATTTT.

The chain joins TRBV30 to TRBJ1-1; 8 bases are a match to TRBD1. V dropped 2 bases and J dropped 1; count of bases not matched to a gene: 6. CDR1 is GTSNPN, CDR2 SVGIG, per germline (reference sequence). The CDR3 is made up of 15 amino acids. The CDR3 DNA reads as TGTGCCTGGAGTCGCAGGGGGACAGGGAACACTGAAGCTTTCTTT. This sequence encodes CAWSRRGTGNTEAFF.

The V and J genes are TRBV5-6 and TRBJ1-6, with 10 bases that match TRBD1. V lost 3 bases, J lost 8 bases, and 5 bases stayed unmatched. The CDR3 runs to 15 residues. Germline V CDR1 and CDR2: SGHDT, YYEEEE. This chain's CDR3 is CASSWTGGPYSPLHF. The CDR3 bases are TGTGCCAGCAGCTGGACAGGGGGACCTTATTCACCCCTCCACTTT.

Only one count was recorded for this clone. The rearrangement joins TRBV9 to TRBJ2-1, with 12 bases fitting TRBD2. J was trimmed by 4 bases and V by 3 bases; bases with no gene match: 5. This CDR3 has 16 amino acids. CDR1 and CDR2 from the germline V gene are SGDLS and YYNGEE. CDR3: CASSATGTSGYNEQFF. The CDR3 bases are TGTGCCAGCAGCGCGACCGGGACTAGCGGGTACAATGAGCAGTTCTTC.

The CDR3 DNA is TGTGCCACCCTAGCGGGAGTTACGACAGATACGCAGTATTTT. It translates to CATLAGVTTDTQYF. The chain has TRBV10-3 and TRBJ2-3; 10 nucleotides match TRBD2. The germline V gene encodes CDR1 ENHRY and CDR2 SYGVKD. V dropped 10 bases and J dropped 3; count of bases not matched to a gene: 7. The CDR3 is 14 amino acids.

The V call is TRBV2, the J call TRBJ2-1; TRBD1 aligns across 10 bases. Germline-derived CDR1 and CDR2 are SNHLY and FYNNEI. V shed 5 bases, J shed 4 bases, and the junction held 5 bases outside the gene matches. The CDR3 totals 15 residues. Here the CDR3 DNA reads TGTGCCAGCAGTACCGGACAGGGGGTGTACAATGAGCAGTTCTTC. The encoded protein is CASSTGQGVYNEQFF. Full variable domain (missing parts from reference TRBV2 and TRBJ2-1): EPEVTQTPSHQVTQMGQEVILRCVPISNHLYFYWYRQILGQKVEFLVSFYNNEISEKSEIFDDQFSVERPDGSNFTLKIRSTKLEDSAMYFCASSTGQGVYNEQFFGPGTRLTVL.

The chain employs TRBV28 and TRBJ2-2, with D perhaps TRBD1 (6 bases). Trimming removed 7 bases from V and 0 bases from J, with 12 bases in between. Per germline, CDR1 MDHEN and CDR2 SYDVKM. CDR3 size: 15 residues. CDR3 sequence (DNA): TGTGCCAGCACGGACAGATACGCGAACACCGGGGAGCTGTTTTTT. Amino acid sequence: CASTDRYANTGELFF. The full variable domain, its missing parts supplied by reference TRBV28 and TRBJ2-2, is DVKVTQSSRYLVKRTGEKVFLECVQDMDHENMFWYRQDPGLGLRLIYFSYDVKMKEKGDIPEGYSVSREKKERFSLILESASTNQTSMYLCASTDRYANTGELFFGEGSRLTVL.

The chain links TRBV29-1 to TRBJ2-2, with 7 nucleotides matching TRBD1. The CDR3 contains 16 residues. With 6 bases clipped from V and 2 bases from J, the junction kept 12 bases outside the gene matches. Germline CDR1 SQVTM, CDR2 ANQGSEA. Written as DNA, the CDR3 is TGCAGCGTAGACTCCCCCGGGACAGTCAACACCGGGGAGCTGTTTTTT. Its translation is CSVDSPGTVNTGELFF.

In DNA, the CDR3 is TGTGCCAGCAGCTTTTTCGGGACAGGGGTAAATTCACCCCTCCACTTT. The encoded protein is CASSFFGTGVNSPLHF. V and J are TRBV5-5 and TRBJ1-6; 10 bases agree with TRBD1. The CDR3 is 16 residues long. Unmatched junction bases numbered 6, after V lost 2 bases and J lost 7 bases. Germline V gene data show CDR1 as SGHKS and CDR2 as YYEKEE (reference sequence).

This chain uses TRBV5-1 with TRBJ2-1; D possibly corresponds to TRBD2 (6 bases). CDR1 and CDR2 (germline): SGHRS, YFSETQ. This CDR3 region has 16 residues. V lost 6 bases, J lost 0 bases, and 16 bases lay in between. The CDR3 DNA follows: TGCGCCAGCAAATGGGGGGTCTCGAGCTCCTACAATGAGCAGTTCTTC. Amino acids: CASKWGVSSSYNEQFF.

The V gene is TRBV4-3, the J gene TRBJ2-6; 8 bases agree with TRBD1. This CDR3 spans 18 amino acids. Germline V CDR1 and CDR2: LGHNA, YSLEER. Trimming removed 0 bases from V and 0 bases from J; junction bases left unmatched: 4. Here the CDR3 reads CASSQDPGTGSGANVLTF. CDR3 bases: TGCGCCAGCAGCCAAGATCCCGGGACAGGCTCTGGGGCCAACGTCCTGACTTTC.

The chain combines TRBV6-2 or TRBV6-3 with TRBJ1-5, with 9 positions matching TRBD1. After removal of 5 bases from V and 2 bases from J, the junction contained 13 bases not matched to a gene. Germline CDR1 and CDR2: MNHEY and SVGEGT. This CDR3 has 18 residues. As DNA, the CDR3 is TGTGCCAGCAGTCCCGGGACAGGGTTTCTGTACGGCAATCAGCCCCAGCATTTT. Translation gives CASSPGTGFLYGNQPQHF.

J is TRBJ1-2 and V is TRBV2, with D maybe TRBD1 (6 bases). This CDR3 spans 21 amino acids. V lost 0 bases and J lost 2, with 28 bases in between. From germline, CDR1 is SNHLY and CDR2 FYNNEI. CDR3 DNA: TGTGCCAGCAGTGAAGCGAAGGTTGAAGTAAGGACAGCTACTACCAACTATGGCTACACCTTC. As protein: CASSEAKVEVRTATTNYGYTF.

This clone was counted once. This sequence joins TRBV11-2 and TRBJ2-2, with a weak D call TRBD2 (5 bases). V dropped 3 bases and J dropped 4 bases, with 18 bases sitting between them. The germline gives CDR1 SGHAT, CDR2 FQNNGV. There are 17 residues in the CDR3. The CDR3 is CASSFRTPPPPTGELFF. In DNA form, the CDR3 reads TGTGCCAGCAGCTTTAGGACTCCGCCGCCCCCCACCGGGGAGCTGTTTTTT.

In this sample, this clone turned up a few times. The rearrangement links TRBV9 to TRBJ1-5, with unresolved D. The CDR3 consists of 13 residues. Trimming pared 1 base from V and 4 bases from J, leaving 6 bases between. The germline V gene has CDR1 SGDLS and CDR2 YYNGEE. The CDR3 coding sequence is TGTGCCAGCAGCGTATCGCAGAATCAGCCCCAGCATTTT. Translated, it gives CASSVSQNQPQHF.

The V and J genes are TRBV6-5 and TRBJ2-5; D remains ambiguous. V shed 0 bases and J shed 5 bases, with 13 bases lying between them. The CDR3 length is 15 residues. Germline values: CDR1 MNHEY, CDR2 SVGAGI. CDR3 sequence: CASSYSSGSGETQYF. The CDR3 DNA follows: TGTGCCAGCAGTTACTCATCCGGGTCCGGGGAGACCCAGTACTTC.